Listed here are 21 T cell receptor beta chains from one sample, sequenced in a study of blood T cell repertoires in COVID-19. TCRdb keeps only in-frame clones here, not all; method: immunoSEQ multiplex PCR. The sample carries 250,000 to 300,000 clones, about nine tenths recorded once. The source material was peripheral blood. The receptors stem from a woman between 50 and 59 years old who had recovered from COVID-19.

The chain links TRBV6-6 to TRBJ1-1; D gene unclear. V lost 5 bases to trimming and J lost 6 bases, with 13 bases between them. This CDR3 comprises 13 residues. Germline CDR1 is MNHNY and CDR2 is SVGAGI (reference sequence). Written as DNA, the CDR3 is TGTGCCAGCAGTGTGACAAAGATAGCTGAAGCTTTCTTT. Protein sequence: CASSVTKIAEAFF.

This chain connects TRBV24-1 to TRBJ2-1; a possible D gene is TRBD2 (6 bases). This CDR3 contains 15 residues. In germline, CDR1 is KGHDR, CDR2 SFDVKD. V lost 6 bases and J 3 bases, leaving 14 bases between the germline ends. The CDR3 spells CATSSTREDYNEQFF. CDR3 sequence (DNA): TGTGCCACCAGTAGCACTAGGGAGGACTACAATGAGCAGTTCTTC.

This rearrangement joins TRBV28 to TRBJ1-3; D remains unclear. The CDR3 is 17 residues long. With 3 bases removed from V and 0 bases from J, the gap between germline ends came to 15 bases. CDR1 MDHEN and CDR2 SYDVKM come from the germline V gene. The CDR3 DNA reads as TGTGCCAGCAGTTTGAGCCCAATTTATAGCTCTGGAAACACCATATATTTT. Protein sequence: CASSLSPIYSSGNTIYF. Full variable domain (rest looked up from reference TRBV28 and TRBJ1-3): DVKVTQSSRYLVKRTGEKVFLECVQDMDHENMFWYRQDPGLGLRLIYFSYDVKMKEKGDIPEGYSVSREKKERFSLILESASTNQTSMYLCASSLSPIYSSGNTIYFGEGSWLTVV.

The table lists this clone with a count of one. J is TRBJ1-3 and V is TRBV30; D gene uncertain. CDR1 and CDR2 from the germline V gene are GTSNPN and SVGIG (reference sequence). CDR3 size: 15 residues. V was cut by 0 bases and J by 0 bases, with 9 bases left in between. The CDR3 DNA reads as TGTGCCTGGAGTGTATACGGGATCTCTGGAAACACCATATATTTT. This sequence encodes CAWSVYGISGNTIYF.

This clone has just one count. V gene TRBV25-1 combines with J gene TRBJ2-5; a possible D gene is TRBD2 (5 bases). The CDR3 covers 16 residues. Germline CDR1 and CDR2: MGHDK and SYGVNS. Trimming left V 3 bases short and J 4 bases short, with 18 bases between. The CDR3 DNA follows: TGTGCCAGCAGTGATTCCAGGATTAGACGGGGAGAGACCCAGTACTTC. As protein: CASSDSRIRRGETQYF.

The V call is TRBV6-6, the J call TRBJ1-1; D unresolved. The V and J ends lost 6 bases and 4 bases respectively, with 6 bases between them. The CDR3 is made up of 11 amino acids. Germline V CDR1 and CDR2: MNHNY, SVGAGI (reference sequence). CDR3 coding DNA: TGTGCCAGCAGAGCGGGCACTGAAGCTTTCTTT. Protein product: CASRAGTEAFF.

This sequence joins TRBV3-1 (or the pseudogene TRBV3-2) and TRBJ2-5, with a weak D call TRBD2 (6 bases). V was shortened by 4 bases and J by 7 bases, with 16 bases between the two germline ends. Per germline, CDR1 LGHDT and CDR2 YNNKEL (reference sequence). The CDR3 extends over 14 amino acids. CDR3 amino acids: CASSLGTGPGTQYF. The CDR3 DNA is TGTGCCAGCAGCCTTGGGACTGGCCCGGGGACCCAGTACTTC.

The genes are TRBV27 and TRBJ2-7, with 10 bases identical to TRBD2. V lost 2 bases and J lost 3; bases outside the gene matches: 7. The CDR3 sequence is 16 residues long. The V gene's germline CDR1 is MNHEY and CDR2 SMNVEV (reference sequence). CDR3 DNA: TGTGCCAGCAGTTTACGGCTAGCGGGAGTTGGCTACGAGCAGTACTTC. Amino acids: CASSLRLAGVGYEQYF.

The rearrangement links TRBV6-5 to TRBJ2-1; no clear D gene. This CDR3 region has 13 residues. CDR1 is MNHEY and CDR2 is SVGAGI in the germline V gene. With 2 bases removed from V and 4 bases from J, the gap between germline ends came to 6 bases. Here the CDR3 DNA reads TGTGCCAGCAGTTACATAGAATACAATGAGCAGTTCTTC. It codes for CASSYIEYNEQFF.

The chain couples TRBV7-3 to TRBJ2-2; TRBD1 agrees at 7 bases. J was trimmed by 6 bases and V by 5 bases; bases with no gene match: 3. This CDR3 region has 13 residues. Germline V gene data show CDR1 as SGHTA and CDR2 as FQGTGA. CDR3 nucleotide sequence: TGTGCCAGCAGCGCGACAGGGTCCGGGGAGCTGTTTTTT. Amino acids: CASSATGSGELFF. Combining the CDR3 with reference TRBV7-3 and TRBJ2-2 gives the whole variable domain GAGVSQTPSNKVTEKGKYVELRCDPISGHTALYWYRQSLGQGPEFLIYFQGTGAADDSGLPNDRFFAVRPEGSVSTLKIQRTERGDSAVYLCASSATGSGELFFGEGSRLTVL.

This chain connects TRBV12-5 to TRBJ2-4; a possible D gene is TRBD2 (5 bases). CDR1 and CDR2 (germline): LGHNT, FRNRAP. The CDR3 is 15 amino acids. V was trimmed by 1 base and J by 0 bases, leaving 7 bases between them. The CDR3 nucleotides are TGTGCTAGTGGTTTGGCGGGGATAGCCAAAAACATTCAGTACTTC. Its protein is CASGLAGIAKNIQYF. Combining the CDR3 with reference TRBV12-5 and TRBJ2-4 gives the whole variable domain DARVTQTPRHKVTEMGQEVTMRCQPILGHNTVFWYRQTMMQGLELLAYFRNRAPLDDSGMPKDRFSAEMPDATLATLKIQPSEPRDSAVYFCASGLAGIAKNIQYFGAGTRLSVL.

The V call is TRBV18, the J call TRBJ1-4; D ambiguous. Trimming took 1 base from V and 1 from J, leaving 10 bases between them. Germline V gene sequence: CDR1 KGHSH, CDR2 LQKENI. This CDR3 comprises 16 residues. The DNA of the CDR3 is TGTGCCAGCTCACCACGCCATGGTAGAACTAATGAAAAACTGTTTTTT. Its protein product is CASSPRHGRTNEKLFF.

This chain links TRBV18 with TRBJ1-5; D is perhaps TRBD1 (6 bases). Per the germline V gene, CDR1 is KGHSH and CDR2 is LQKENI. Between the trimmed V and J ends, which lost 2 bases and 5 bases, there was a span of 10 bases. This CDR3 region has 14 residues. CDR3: CASSPGTIYQPQHF. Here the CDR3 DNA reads TGTGCCAGCTCACCAGGGACAATTTATCAGCCCCAGCATTTT.

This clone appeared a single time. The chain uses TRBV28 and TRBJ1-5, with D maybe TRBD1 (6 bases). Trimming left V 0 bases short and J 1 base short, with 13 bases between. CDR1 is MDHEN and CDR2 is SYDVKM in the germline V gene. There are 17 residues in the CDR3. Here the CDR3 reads CASSLWAGAVSNQPQHF. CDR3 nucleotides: TGTGCCAGCAGTTTATGGGCGGGGGCTGTAAGCAATCAGCCCCAGCATTTT.

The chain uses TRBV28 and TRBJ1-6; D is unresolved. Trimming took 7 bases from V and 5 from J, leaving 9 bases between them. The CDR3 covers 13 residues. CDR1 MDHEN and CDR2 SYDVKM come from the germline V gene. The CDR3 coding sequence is TGTGCCAGCACCCGAACGGATAATTCACCCCTCCACTTT. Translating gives CASTRTDNSPLHF.

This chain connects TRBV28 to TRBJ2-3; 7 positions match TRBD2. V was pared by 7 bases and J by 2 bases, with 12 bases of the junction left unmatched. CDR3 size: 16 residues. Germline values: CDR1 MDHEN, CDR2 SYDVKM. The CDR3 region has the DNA TGTGCCAGCACCCCCGCCCAGCGGGGACCCACAGATACGCAGTATTTT. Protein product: CASTPAQRGPTDTQYF.

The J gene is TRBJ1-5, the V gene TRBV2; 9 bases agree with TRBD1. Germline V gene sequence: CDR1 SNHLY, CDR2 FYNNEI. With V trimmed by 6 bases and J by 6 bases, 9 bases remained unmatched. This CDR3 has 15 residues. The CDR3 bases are TGTGCCAGCAGCCAAACAGGGGGCATGGGTCAGCCCCAGCATTTT. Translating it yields CASSQTGGMGQPQHF.

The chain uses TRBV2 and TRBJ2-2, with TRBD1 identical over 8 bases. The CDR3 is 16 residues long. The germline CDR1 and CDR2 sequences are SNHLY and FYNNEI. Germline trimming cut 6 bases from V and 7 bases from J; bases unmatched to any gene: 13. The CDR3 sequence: CASRGAGGFNIGELFF. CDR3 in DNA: TGTGCCAGCAGAGGTGCAGGGGGCTTTAATATCGGGGAGCTGTTTTTT.

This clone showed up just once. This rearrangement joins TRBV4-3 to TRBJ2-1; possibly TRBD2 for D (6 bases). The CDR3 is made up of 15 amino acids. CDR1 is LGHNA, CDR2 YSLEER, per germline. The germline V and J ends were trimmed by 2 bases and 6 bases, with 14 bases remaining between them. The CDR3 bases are TGCGCCAGCAGCCAACGAGGTGGGGGGATCAATGAGCAGTTCTTC. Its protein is CASSQRGGGINEQFF.

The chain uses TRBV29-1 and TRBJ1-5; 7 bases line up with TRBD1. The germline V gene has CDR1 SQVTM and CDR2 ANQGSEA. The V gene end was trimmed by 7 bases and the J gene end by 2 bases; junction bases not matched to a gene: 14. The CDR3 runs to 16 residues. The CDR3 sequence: CSAAKETGWGNQPQHF. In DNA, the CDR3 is TGCAGCGCCGCTAAAGAGACAGGGTGGGGCAATCAGCCCCAGCATTTT.

CDR3 sequence: CASKGTGGFLLRAFF. In DNA, the CDR3 is TGTGCCAGCAAAGGCACAGGGGGCTTTTTGTTACGAGCTTTCTTT. The chain links TRBV2 to TRBJ1-1; 9 bases align to TRBD1. The CDR3 totals 15 residues. V gave up 7 bases and J gave up 10 bases; unmatched junction bases: 16. Germline assignment: CDR1 SNHLY and CDR2 FYNNEI.